These T cell receptor beta chains were read from a single sample in a study of T cell changes during pregnancy in multiple sclerosis. The protocol was immunoSEQ multiplex PCR, while the TCRdb copy is restricted to in-frame clones and leaves out a portion. The sample shows 40,000 or so clones, approximately 92% of them seen only once. The specimen was CD8+ T cells from peripheral blood mononuclear cells, collected after pregnancy. The origin of the receptors is a female donor with multiple sclerosis, enrolled in a pregnancy study. The CDR3 runs from the conserved cysteine through the conserved F or W. The order of the fields is J gene, V gene, D gene, CDR3 length, clone size, CDR3 DNA, CDR3 protein. D genes are given only for firm matches. Only some rows state a clone size, as once, few, many or a class for expanded clones.

J: TRBJ1-4; V: TRBV5-6; D: .; length: 16; size: .; DNA: TGTGCCAGCAGCCAGACGAGACAGGCAACTAATGAAAAACTGTTTTTT; CDR3: CASSQTRQATNEKLFF
J: TRBJ1-5; V: TRBV29-1; D: .; length: 13; size: .; DNA: TGCAGCGTTGAGGGTAGGCTCGGGGGGCCCCAGCATTTT; CDR3: CSVEGRLGGPQHF
J: TRBJ2-7; V: TRBV6-1; D: TRBD1; length: 17; size: .; DNA: TGTGCCAGCAGTGACGGACAGGGGGTTATAAGCTCCTACGAGCAGTACTTC; CDR3: CASSDGQGVISSYEQYF
J: TRBJ2-7; V: TRBV6-1; D: .; length: 13; size: .; DNA: TGTGCCAGCAGGCGACTAACCTCCTACGAGCAGTACTTC; CDR3: CASRRLTSYEQYF
J: TRBJ2-3; V: TRBV6-5; D: .; length: 13; size: .; DNA: TGTGCCAGCAGTCGCGAAGCTACAGATACGCAGTATTTT; CDR3: CASSREATDTQYF
J: TRBJ2-1; V: TRBV5-8; D: TRBD2; length: 17; size: .; DNA: TGTGCCAGCAGCCCCGGGACTAGCGAATACTCCTACAATGAGCAGTTCTTC; CDR3: CASSPGTSEYSYNEQFF
J: TRBJ1-1; V: TRBV7-9; D: .; length: 13; size: .; DNA: TGTGCCAGCAGACTTAGCGGGTTGACTGAAGCTTTCTTT; CDR3: CASRLSGLTEAFF
J: TRBJ1-3; V: TRBV11-2; D: .; length: 13; size: few; DNA: TGTGCCAGCAGCCCCCGGGGGGGAAACACCATATATTTT; CDR3: CASSPRGGNTIYF
J: TRBJ1-1; V: TRBV28; D: .; length: 12; size: once; DNA: TGTGCCAGCAGTTGGGGGGGTCCAGAAGCTTTCTTT; CDR3: CASSWGGPEAFF
J: TRBJ2-7; V: TRBV7-9; D: TRBD1; length: 13; size: once; DNA: TGTGCCAGCAGCCAACAGGGGTTCTACGAGCAGTACTTC; CDR3: CASSQQGFYEQYF
J: TRBJ1-2; V: TRBV13; D: TRBD1; length: 18; size: once; DNA: TGTGCCAGCAGCTTATTCTGGGACAGGGACAAAGCTAACTATGGCTACACCTTC; CDR3: CASSLFWDRDKANYGYTF
J: TRBJ2-7; V: TRBV19; D: TRBD1; length: 15; size: .; DNA: TGTGCCAGTAGAGACCGCGGGACAGGGATCTACGAGCAGTACTTC; CDR3: CASRDRGTGIYEQYF
J: TRBJ1-2; V: TRBV11-2; D: TRBD1; length: 15; size: .; DNA: TGTGCCAGCAGCGGATACAGGGGGAACGTCTATGGCTACACCTTC; CDR3: CASSGYRGNVYGYTF
J: TRBJ1-4; V: TRBV13; D: .; length: 17; size: .; DNA: TGTGCCAGCAGCTCCCGACAGGCCCCCTTCCTGGGGGAAAAACTGTTTTTT; CDR3: CASSSRQAPFLGEKLFF
J: TRBJ2-7; V: TRBV5-4; D: .; length: 13; size: once; DNA: TGTGCCAGCAGCTTAGGGGGGGGTTACGAGCAGTACTTC; CDR3: CASSLGGGYEQYF
J: TRBJ1-3; V: TRBV9; D: .; length: 15; size: .; DNA: TGTGCCAGCAGCGTAGGGAGGGGTCGCGGAGAAACCATATATTTT; CDR3: CASSVGRGRGETIYF
J: TRBJ2-1; V: TRBV7-3; D: .; length: 12; size: .; DNA: TGTGCCAGCAGCCAAGGGGGAGGGGAGCAGTTCTTC; CDR3: CASSQGGGEQFF
J: TRBJ1-4; V: TRBV30; D: .; length: 16; size: .; DNA: TGTGCCTGGAGTCCCAGGACAGCCGCAACTAATGAAAAACTGTTTTTT; CDR3: CAWSPRTAATNEKLFF
J: TRBJ1-4; V: TRBV7-9; D: .; length: 15; size: .; DNA: TGTGCCAGCAGCTCCCCCCTGGAGCCGAGGGAAAAACTGTTTTTT; CDR3: CASSSPLEPREKLFF
J: TRBJ2-1; V: TRBV7-9; D: .; length: 12; size: .; DNA: TGTGCCAGCAGCTCCACACCCAATGAGCAGTTCTTC; CDR3: CASSSTPNEQFF
J: TRBJ2-7; V: TRBV4-1; D: TRBD1; length: 16; size: .; DNA: TGCGCCAGCAGCCAAGATCACGGGACAGGTTACTACGAGCAGTACTTC; CDR3: CASSQDHGTGYYEQYF
J: TRBJ1-2; V: TRBV4-1; D: .; length: 15; size: .; DNA: TGCGCCAGCAGCCAAGGCGTGGGGGCCCTCTATGGCTACACCTTC; CDR3: CASSQGVGALYGYTF
J: TRBJ2-5; V: TRBV19; D: .; length: 13; size: once; DNA: TGTGCCAGTAGGGTCGGGAGCAAAGAGACCCAGTACTTC; CDR3: CASRVGSKETQYF
J: TRBJ2-7; V: TRBV6-5; D: .; length: 14; size: .; DNA: TGTGCCAGCAGTTACAGCTCCACGGGATACGAGCAGTACTTC; CDR3: CASSYSSTGYEQYF
J: TRBJ2-2; V: TRBV19; D: TRBD1; length: 14; size: .; DNA: TGTGCCAGTTCGGACAGGGGGTACACCGGGGAGCTGTTTTTT; CDR3: CASSDRGYTGELFF
J: TRBJ1-2; V: TRBV18; D: .; length: 16; size: .; DNA: TGTGCCAGCTCACCTCCCTCTTCAGGGGAGAGGTACGGCTACACCTTC; CDR3: CASSPPSSGERYGYTF
J: TRBJ2-3; V: TRBV16; D: .; length: 16; size: .; DNA: TGTGCCAGCAGCCAATCGGAGAGGACAAGCACAGATACGCAGTATTTT; CDR3: CASSQSERTSTDTQYF
J: TRBJ2-7; V: TRBV2; D: TRBD1; length: 13; size: .; DNA: TGTGCCAGCAGGGGGACAGAAACCTACGAGCAGTACTTC; CDR3: CASRGTETYEQYF
J: TRBJ2-7; V: TRBV5-5; D: .; length: 14; size: .; DNA: TGTGCCAGCAGCCTCCCCCCCAGGGAAGGCGAGCAGTACTTC; CDR3: CASSLPPREGEQYF
J: TRBJ2-7; V: TRBV7-9; D: .; length: 14; size: .; DNA: TGTGCCAGCAGCGCGGGATACAAATCCTACGAGCAGTACTTC; CDR3: CASSAGYKSYEQYF
J: TRBJ1-1; V: TRBV5-1; D: .; length: 15; size: .; DNA: TGCGCCAGCAGGTGGGGTCCTAGCCCTAACACTGAAGCTTTCTTT; CDR3: CASRWGPSPNTEAFF
J: TRBJ1-4; V: TRBV2; D: .; length: 10; size: .; DNA: TGTGCCAGCATGGGCCCGGGGGTGTTTTTT; CDR3: CASMGPGVFF
J: TRBJ2-5; V: TRBV6-5; D: .; length: 14; size: .; DNA: TGTGCCAGCAGTTCCCAGGGGCGCTGGGAGACCCAGTACTTC; CDR3: CASSSQGRWETQYF
J: TRBJ2-1; V: TRBV25-1; D: TRBD2; length: 11; size: .; DNA: TGTGCCAGCGGGGGACTAGCGTCAGAGTTCTTC; CDR3: CASGGLASEFF
J: TRBJ2-1; V: TRBV9; D: TRBD1; length: 14; size: once; DNA: TGTGCCAGCAGCCACAGGGGGGTCCACAATGAGCAGTTCTTC; CDR3: CASSHRGVHNEQFF
J: TRBJ2-1; V: TRBV5-8; D: .; length: 17; size: .; DNA: TGTGCCAGCAGCTTGGTGCAGGGCCCCAAGCCGTACAATGAGCAGTTCTTC; CDR3: CASSLVQGPKPYNEQFF
J: TRBJ1-6; V: TRBV19; D: .; length: 18; size: .; DNA: TGTGCCAGTAGTATCCCGGGGGGCCTGAGCTCCTATAATTCACCCCTCCACTTT; CDR3: CASSIPGGLSSYNSPLHF
J: TRBJ2-5; V: TRBV7-9; D: .; length: 15; size: .; DNA: TGTGCCAGCAGTCCGAGGACTACCTTACAAGAGACCCAGTACTTC; CDR3: CASSPRTTLQETQYF
J: TRBJ1-6; V: TRBV13; D: .; length: 16; size: .; DNA: TGTGCCAGCAGCTTAGGCCTAGGGACTGCTAATTCGCCCCTCCACTTT; CDR3: CASSLGLGTANSPLHF
J: TRBJ1-1; V: TRBV27; D: .; length: 16; size: .; DNA: TGTGCCAGCAGTTCCGGACGGGGATATATGAACACTGAAGCTTTCTTT; CDR3: CASSSGRGYMNTEAFF
J: TRBJ2-1; V: TRBV5-6; D: .; length: 14; size: .; DNA: TGTGCCAGCAGTGGGGGGGGCACCTACAATGAGCAGTTCTTC; CDR3: CASSGGGTYNEQFF
J: TRBJ2-7; V: TRBV30; D: .; length: 11; size: .; DNA: TGTGCCGGAGGAATCTCCTACGAGCAGTACTTC; CDR3: CAGGISYEQYF
J: TRBJ2-5; V: TRBV6-1; D: TRBD2; length: 14; size: .; DNA: TGTGCCAGCAGGGTGTCCCTAGCGGGAGAGACCCAGTACTTC; CDR3: CASRVSLAGETQYF
J: TRBJ1-2; V: TRBV6-5; D: .; length: 15; size: .; DNA: TGTGCCAGCAGTTACGCGCAAGAGGCATTCTATGGCTACACCTTC; CDR3: CASSYAQEAFYGYTF
J: TRBJ2-7; V: TRBV6-1; D: TRBD1; length: 14; size: .; DNA: TGTGCCGTAGGGTCCAGGACAGGTCGCTACGAGCAGTACTTC; CDR3: CAVGSRTGRYEQYF
J: TRBJ2-7; V: TRBV2; D: TRBD2; length: 16; size: .; DNA: TGTGCCACCGCCCAACGGATTAGCGGGAGCTCCTACGAGCAGTACTTC; CDR3: CATAQRISGSSYEQYF